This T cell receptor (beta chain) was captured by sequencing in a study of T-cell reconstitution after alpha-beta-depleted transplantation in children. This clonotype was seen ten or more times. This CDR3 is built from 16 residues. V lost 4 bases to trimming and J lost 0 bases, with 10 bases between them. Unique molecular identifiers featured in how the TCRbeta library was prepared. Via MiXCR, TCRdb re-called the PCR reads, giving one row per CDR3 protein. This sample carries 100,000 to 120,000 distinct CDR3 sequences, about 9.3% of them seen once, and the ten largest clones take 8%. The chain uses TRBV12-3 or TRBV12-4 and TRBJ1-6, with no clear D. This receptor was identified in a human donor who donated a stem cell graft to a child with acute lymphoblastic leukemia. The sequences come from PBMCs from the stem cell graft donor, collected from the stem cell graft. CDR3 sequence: CASSSSQSSYNSPLHF. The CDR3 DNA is TGTGCCAGCAGTTCAAGTCAGAGCTCCTATAATTCACCCCTCCACTTT.